The 28 T cell receptor beta chains below were found in one sample sequenced in a study of T cells in Graves' hyperthyroidism and ophthalmopathy. Researchers amplified the TCR beta CDR3 regions from RNA transcripts. First-round RT-PCR with HTBI primers amplified the TCR CDR3 region. TCRdb reanalysed the multiplex PCR reads using MiXCR and keeps one entry per CDR3 protein. This sample yields about 660,000 distinct CDR3 sequences, of which nearly 45% are seen a single time; 7% to 7.5% belongs to the top ten. Sequenced material: peripheral blood or thyroid tissue (not recorded which). These receptors came from an adult man with Graves' disease, either hyperthyroidism or ophthalmopathy (not recorded which).

V gene TRBV20-1 combines with J gene TRBJ1-5, with a possible D match to TRBD1 (5 bases). The CDR3 runs 13 residues. V was shortened by 3 bases and J by 5 bases, with 11 bases between the two germline ends. Per the germline V gene, CDR1 is DFQATT and CDR2 is SNEGSKA (reference sequence). The CDR3 coding sequence is TGCAGTGCTAGTGGCAGGGAGCATCAGCCCCAGCATTTT. This codes for CSASGREHQPQHF.

The chain has TRBV9 and TRBJ2-2; the D gene could be TRBD1 or TRBD2 (5 bases each). CDR3 length: 14 amino acids. Per germline, CDR1 SGDLS and CDR2 YYNGEE. The ends were cut back, 0 bases at V and 7 bases at J, with 10 bases in the middle. DNA of the CDR3: TGTGCCAGCAGCGTAGGGGGGAACGACGGGGAGCTGTTTTTT. Its protein product is CASSVGGNDGELFF. Full variable domain (missing parts from reference TRBV9 and TRBJ2-2): DSGVTQTPKHLITATGQRVTLRCSPRSGDLSVYWYQQSLDQGLQFLIQYYNGEERAKGNILERFSAQQFPDLHSELNLSSLELGDSALYFCASSVGGNDGELFFGEGSRLTVL.

This sequence joins TRBV5-1 and TRBJ1-4; D is unclear. V was clipped by 2 bases and J by 5 bases, with 10 bases between them. The CDR3 runs 14 residues. The germline gives CDR1 SGHRS, CDR2 YFSETQ. In nucleotides, the CDR3 is TGCGCCAGCAGCTTTGAGACAAGCAATGAAAAACTGTTTTTT. Translating it yields CASSFETSNEKLFF.

Comment on this clonotype: A much bigger clone sits one base away, suggesting this may be a read error. CDR3 protein: CASSQNGANYGYTF. The CDR3 DNA follows: TGTGCCAGCAGCCAAAACGGGGCTAACTATGGCTACACCTTC. The chain carries TRBV7-8 and TRBJ1-2; no reliable D call. The CDR3 runs 14 residues. CDR1 is SGHVS and CDR2 is FQNEAQ in the germline V gene. V was cut by 5 bases and J by 0 bases, with 10 bases left in between.

This clonotype was counted between two and nine times. The chain has TRBV29-1 and TRBJ1-3, with D unresolved. The CDR3 covers 15 residues. Germline assignment: CDR1 SQVTM and CDR2 ANQGSEA. V lost 4 bases to trimming and J lost 0 bases, with 13 bases between them. In nucleotides, the CDR3 is TGCAGCGTTGCGCGTGATCAGGCCTCTGGAAACACCATATATTTT. Protein sequence: CSVARDQASGNTIYF.

In this sample, this clonotype turned up many times. The CDR3: CASSESGAQETQYF. CDR3 in DNA: TGCGCCAGCAGTGAGTCTGGAGCCCAAGAGACCCAGTACTTC. The chain uses TRBV10-1 and TRBJ2-5, with D unresolved. This CDR3 contains 14 residues. Per the germline V gene, CDR1 is WNHNN and CDR2 is SYGVQD (reference sequence). V lost 0 bases and J lost 1, with 6 bases in between.

The chain is built from TRBV20-1 and TRBJ1-1, with TRBD1 matching over 10 bases. V trimming: 7 bases; J trimming: 0 bases; junction bases outside the gene matches: 8. The CDR3 is made up of 15 amino acids. CDR1 is DFQATT and CDR2 is SNEGSKA in the germline V gene (reference sequence). CDR3 sequence reads: CSVDRGRGMNTEAFF. Here the CDR3 DNA reads TGCAGTGTCGACAGGGGGCGCGGAATGAACACTGAAGCTTTCTTT.

The chain combines TRBV12-3 or TRBV12-4 with TRBJ1-3, with 9 bases lining up with TRBD1. CDR3 length equals 14 residues. With 6 bases clipped from V and 7 bases from J, the junction kept 7 bases outside the gene matches. The CDR3 sequence: CASSFGTGFNTIYF. Here the CDR3 DNA reads TGTGCCAGCAGCTTTGGGACAGGGTTCAACACCATATATTTT.

This clonotype was detected many times. J is TRBJ1-4 and V is TRBV9; D uncertain. The germline V and J ends were trimmed by 4 bases and 12 bases, with 19 bases remaining between them. Germline V gene data show CDR1 as SGDLS and CDR2 as YYNGEE. The CDR3 sequence is 14 residues long. The CDR3 loop is CASSNRAHAGELFF. Written as DNA, the CDR3 is TGTGCCAGCAGCAACCGGGCCCACGCGGGAGAACTGTTTTTT.

The V call is TRBV7-8, the J call TRBJ2-5, with 7 bases fitting TRBD2. Trimming at V came to 5 bases and at J to 3 bases, leaving 12 bases not matched to a gene. Germline V gives CDR1 SGHVS, CDR2 FQNEAQ. CDR3 length: 16 residues. The CDR3 DNA is TGTGCCAGCAGCCGGAAACGACTAGCCCCCAAAGAGACCCAGTACTTC. Encoded protein: CASSRKRLAPKETQYF. The variable domain in full, completed from reference TRBV7-8 and TRBJ2-5, reads GAGVSQSPRYKVAKRGQDVALRCDPISGHVSLFWYQQALGQGPEFLTYFQNEAQLDKSGLPSDRFFAERPEGSVSTLKIQRTQQEDSAVYLCASSRKRLAPKETQYFGPGTRLLVL.

The chain employs TRBV19 and TRBJ1-1, with 8 positions matching TRBD1. CDR3 length: 16 amino acids. V lost 5 bases to trimming and J lost 1 base; unmatched junction nucleotides: 9. Germline loops: CDR1 LNHDA, CDR2 SQIVND (reference sequence). The DNA for the CDR3 is TGTGCCAGTAGTCGGACAGGGCGGGCTACGAACACTGAAGCTTTCTTT. Its protein is CASSRTGRATNTEAFF.

This clonotype was counted between two and nine times. V and J are TRBV28 and TRBJ1-2; D gene uncertain. In germline, CDR1 is MDHEN, CDR2 SYDVKM. CDR3 size: 12 residues. V lost 7 bases to trimming and J lost 3 bases, with 9 bases between them. The CDR3 coding sequence is TGTGCCAGCAAGGCTAAGGACTATGGCTACACCTTC. Amino acid sequence: CASKAKDYGYTF.

This chain joins TRBV9 and TRBJ1-3; the D is unclear. Germline CDR1 and CDR2: SGDLS and YYNGEE. The CDR3 runs 13 residues. With 3 bases removed from V and 7 bases from J, the gap between germline ends came to 11 bases. CDR3 loop: CASSGPLGNTIYF. DNA of the CDR3: TGTGCCAGCAGCGGACCCCTGGGGAACACCATATATTTT.

The J gene is TRBJ1-6, the V gene TRBV15, with 8 bases identical to TRBD1. J was trimmed by 6 bases and V by 1 base; bases with no gene match: 8. CDR1 and CDR2 (germline): LNHNV, YYDKDF (reference sequence). The CDR3 sequence is 17 residues long. This chain's CDR3 is CATSRAIDRGANSPLHF. For the CDR3, the DNA is TGTGCCACCAGCAGAGCCATTGACAGGGGCGCTAATTCACCCCTCCACTTT.

This clonotype has a count of ten or more. V gene TRBV5-1 combines with J gene TRBJ1-2; D is possibly TRBD1 (6 bases). Trimming removed 0 bases from V and 3 bases from J, with 9 bases in between. From germline, CDR1 is SGHRS and CDR2 YFSETQ. The CDR3 length is 14 residues. CDR3 amino acids: CASSLEGGDYGYTF. DNA for the CDR3: TGCGCCAGCAGCTTGGAGGGGGGCGACTATGGCTACACCTTC. The full variable domain, completed using reference TRBV5-1 and TRBJ1-2, is KAGVTQTPRYLIKTRGQQVTLSCSPISGHRSVSWYQQTPGQGLQFLFEYFSETQRNKGNFPGRFSGRQFSNSRSEMNVSTLELGDSALYLCASSLEGGDYGYTFGSGTRLTVV.

CDR3 sequence: CASSRTGWYGYTF. The DNA for the CDR3 is TGTGCCAGCAGTCGGACAGGCTGGTATGGCTACACCTTC. The gene calls are TRBV6-5 and TRBJ1-2; 7 bases agree with TRBD1. The germline V gene has CDR1 MNHEY and CDR2 SVGAGI. V was pared by 5 bases and J by 5 bases, with 5 bases of the junction left unmatched. This CDR3 contains 13 residues.

J is TRBJ2-7 and V is TRBV6-6, with D perhaps matching TRBD1 (5 bases). The CDR3 sequence is 15 residues long. V lost 0 bases to trimming and J lost 6 bases, with 15 bases between them. Germline lookup yields CDR1 MNHNY and CDR2 SVGAGI (reference sequence). The CDR3 region is CASSYSSQGAGEQYF. CDR3 nucleotides: TGTGCCAGCAGTTACTCGAGCCAGGGTGCAGGCGAGCAGTACTTC.

Ten or more counts support this clonotype. The J gene is TRBJ1-6, the V gene TRBV10-3; TRBD1 aligns across 8 bases. The CDR3 spans 19 residues. CDR1 is ENHRY and CDR2 is SYGVKD in the germline V gene. Trimming cost V 0 bases and J 0 bases; bases outside gene matches: 7. DNA for the CDR3: TGTGCCATCAGTGAGTCCCGACAGGGGCAGAGCTCCTATAATTCACCCCTCCACTTT. Protein: CAISESRQGQSSYNSPLHF.

There are a few counts of this clonotype. The gene calls are TRBV9 and TRBJ2-2, with 9 bases that match TRBD2. This CDR3 is 16 amino acids long. Germline assignment: CDR1 SGDLS and CDR2 YYNGEE. V shed 3 bases and J 4 bases; nucleotides not matched to a gene: 7. Here the CDR3 DNA reads TGTGCCAGCAGCGGGAATAGCGGGAGCCTCACCGGGGAGCTGTTTTTT. Translation: CASSGNSGSLTGELFF.

About this clonotype itself: Because it lacks the conserved phenylalanine or tryptophan at the end, this CDR3 is likely a read error. V and J are TRBV20-1 and TRBJ2-5, with D possibly TRBD1 on 6 matching bases. Germline V CDR1 and CDR2: DFQATT, SNEGSKA (reference sequence). Trimming pared 0 bases from V and 2 bases from J, leaving 16 bases between. The CDR3 loop spans 16 amino acids. The CDR3 here is CSARDKTRTDQETQYL. CDR3 bases: TGCAGTGCTAGAGATAAGACCCGGACAGATCAAGAGACCCAGTACCTC.

The chain recombines TRBV7-2 with TRBJ1-6; no definite D call. The CDR3 covers 9 residues. In germline, CDR1 is SGHTA, CDR2 FQGNSA. V was pared by 5 bases and J by 13 bases, with 3 bases between. The CDR3 nucleotides read TGTGCCAGCAGCCACCCCCTCCACTTT. This sequence encodes CASSHPLHF. Combining the CDR3 with reference TRBV7-2 and TRBJ1-6 gives the whole variable domain GAGVSQSPSNKVTEKGKDVELRCDPISGHTALYWYRQSLGQGLEFLIYFQGNSAPDKSGLPSDRFSAERTGGSVSTLTIQRTQQEDSAVYLCASSHPLHFGNGTRLTVT.

The rearrangement joins TRBV6-6 to TRBJ2-5; D possibly corresponds to TRBD2 (7 bases). V shed 5 bases and J shed 1 base, with 17 bases lying between them. This CDR3 is 16 amino acids long. The germline gives CDR1 MNHNY, CDR2 SVGAGI (reference sequence). CDR3 in amino acids: CASSPGGKAFQETQYF. The CDR3 DNA reads as TGTGCCAGCAGTCCGGGGGGCAAGGCCTTCCAAGAGACCCAGTACTTC.

This clonotype was seen at least ten times. V gene TRBV10-3 combines with J gene TRBJ1-5, with 8 bases identical to TRBD1. The germline CDR1 and CDR2 sequences are ENHRY and SYGVKD. The CDR3 extends over 17 amino acids. With 0 bases clipped from V and 2 bases from J, the junction kept 6 bases outside the gene matches. As DNA, the CDR3 is TGTGCCATCAGTGAGTCCGGACAGGGAGGAGGCAATCAGCCCCAGCATTTT. Amino acids: CAISESGQGGGNQPQHF.

In its sample, this clonotype was seen many times. The CDR3 bases are TGTGCCATCAGTCGGGACAGGGAGGATTCACCCCTCCACTTT. This sequence encodes CAISRDREDSPLHF. The V gene is TRBV10-3, the J gene TRBJ1-6; 9 positions match TRBD1. Germline V lookup: CDR1 ENHRY, CDR2 SYGVKD. The CDR3 has 14 residues. The trim removed 5 bases at V and 8 bases at J, leaving 4 bases unmatched.

The J gene is TRBJ2-7, the V gene TRBV7-9; D ambiguous. Deletions cut 5 bases from V and 7 bases from J, with 15 bases between. Germline assignment: CDR1 SEHNR and CDR2 FQNEAQ (reference sequence). The CDR3 runs 13 residues. CDR3 sequence (DNA): TGTGCCAGCAGCCCCCATTTTGCTAGGGAGCAGTACTTC. This codes for CASSPHFAREQYF.

The rearrangement links TRBV7-2 to TRBJ1-1; D ambiguous. The CDR3 consists of 13 residues. CDR1 and CDR2 (germline): SGHTA, FQGNSA. Deletions cut 3 bases from V and 5 bases from J, with 10 bases between. CDR3 DNA sequence: TGTGCCAGCAGCTTCCCGGGAGATACTGAAGCTTTCTTT. This encodes CASSFPGDTEAFF. Variable domain in full (rest from reference TRBV7-2 and TRBJ1-1): GAGVSQSPSNKVTEKGKDVELRCDPISGHTALYWYRQSLGQGLEFLIYFQGNSAPDKSGLPSDRFSAERTGGSVSTLTIQRTQQEDSAVYLCASSFPGDTEAFFGQGTRLTVV.

In its sample, this clonotype was seen many times. The chain carries TRBV2 and TRBJ2-7, with D perhaps assigned TRBD1 or TRBD2 (6 bases each). CDR1 SNHLY and CDR2 FYNNEI come from the germline V gene. Trimming removed 11 bases at V and 3 bases at J, with 23 bases between. This CDR3 region has 15 residues. CDR3: CACRTGAIGYYEQYF. In DNA form, the CDR3 reads TGTGCCTGTCGGACGGGGGCAATAGGATACTACGAGCAGTACTTC.

This clonotype was seen a single time. V and J are TRBV29-1 and TRBJ2-7, with TRBD1 matching over 7 bases. V lost 6 bases and J lost 6; bases outside the gene matches: 8. CDR1 SQVTM and CDR2 ANQGSEA come from the germline V gene. This CDR3 region has 12 residues. DNA for the CDR3: TGCAGCGTCGAGACAGGGAGAGTCGAGCAGTACTTC. Protein: CSVETGRVEQYF.